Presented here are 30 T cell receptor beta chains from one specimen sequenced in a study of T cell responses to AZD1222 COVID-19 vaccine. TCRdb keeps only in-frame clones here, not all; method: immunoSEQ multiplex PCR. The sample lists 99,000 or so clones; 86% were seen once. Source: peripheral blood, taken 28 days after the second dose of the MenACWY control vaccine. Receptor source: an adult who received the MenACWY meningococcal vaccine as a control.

The CDR3 nucleotides read TGTGCCAGCAGCCAAGAGGGGCCGGGGAGTCAGTCCACTGAAGCTTTCTTT. Protein product: CASSQEGPGSQSTEAFF. The V gene is TRBV3-1 (or the pseudogene TRBV3-2), the J gene TRBJ1-1; D is possibly TRBD1 (5 bases). The length of the CDR3 is 17 residues. The V gene's germline CDR1 is LGHDT and CDR2 YNNKEL (reference sequence). V dropped 0 bases and J dropped 4 bases, with 18 bases sitting between them.

The CDR3 reads CASYQVRAVNTEAFF. The CDR3 DNA reads TGTGCCAGCTACCAGGTGAGGGCGGTGAACACTGAAGCTTTCTTT. The chain carries TRBV6-5 and TRBJ1-1; D unclear. The CDR3 contains 15 residues. CDR1 MNHEY and CDR2 SVGAGI come from the germline V gene. Trimming removed 8 bases at V and 0 bases at J, with 16 bases between.

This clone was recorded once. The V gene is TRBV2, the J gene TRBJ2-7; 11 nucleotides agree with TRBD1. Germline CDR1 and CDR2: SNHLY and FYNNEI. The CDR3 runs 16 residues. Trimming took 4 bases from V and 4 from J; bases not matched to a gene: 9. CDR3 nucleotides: TGTGCCAGCAGTGCAGGACAGGGGGCGCGGACTTACGAGCAGTACTTC. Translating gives CASSAGQGARTYEQYF.

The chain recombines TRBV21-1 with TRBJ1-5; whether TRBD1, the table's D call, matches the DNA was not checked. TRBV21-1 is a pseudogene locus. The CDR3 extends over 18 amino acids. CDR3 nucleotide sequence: TGTGCCAGCAGCAAAGACCCCAGGGGGGAAAATAGCAATCAGCCCCAGCATTTT. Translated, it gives CASSKDPRGENSNQPQHF.

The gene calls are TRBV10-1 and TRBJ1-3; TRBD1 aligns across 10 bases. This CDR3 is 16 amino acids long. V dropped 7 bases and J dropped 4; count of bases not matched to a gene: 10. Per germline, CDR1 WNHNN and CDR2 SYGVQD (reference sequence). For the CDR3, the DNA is TGCGCCAGCAAAGGTCAGGACAGGGGGTACGGAAACACCATATATTTT. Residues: CASKGQDRGYGNTIYF.

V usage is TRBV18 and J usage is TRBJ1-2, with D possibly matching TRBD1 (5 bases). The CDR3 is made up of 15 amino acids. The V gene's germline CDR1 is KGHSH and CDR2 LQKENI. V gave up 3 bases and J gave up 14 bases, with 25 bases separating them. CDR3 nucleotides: TGTGCCAGCTCACCGAAAGACAGCGGATCCTCAGGGTTTACCTTC. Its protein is CASSPKDSGSSGFTF.

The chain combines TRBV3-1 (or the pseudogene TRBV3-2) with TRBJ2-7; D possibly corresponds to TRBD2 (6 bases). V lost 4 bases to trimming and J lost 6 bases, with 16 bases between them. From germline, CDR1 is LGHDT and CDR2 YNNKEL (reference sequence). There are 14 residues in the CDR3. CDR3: CASSPRRGRTEQYF. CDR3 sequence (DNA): TGTGCCAGCAGCCCTCGGCGGGGACGAACCGAGCAGTACTTC.

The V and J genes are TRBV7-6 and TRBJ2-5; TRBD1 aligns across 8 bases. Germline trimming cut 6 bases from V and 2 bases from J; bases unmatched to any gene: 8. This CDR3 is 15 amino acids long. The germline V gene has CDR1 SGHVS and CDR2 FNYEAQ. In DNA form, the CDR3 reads TGTGCCAGCAGTATCGACAGGGGTGGGCAAGAGACCCAGTACTTC. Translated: CASSIDRGGQETQYF.

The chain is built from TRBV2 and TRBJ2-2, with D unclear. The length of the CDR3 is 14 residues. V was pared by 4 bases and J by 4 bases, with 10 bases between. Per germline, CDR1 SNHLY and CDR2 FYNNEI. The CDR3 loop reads CASSVEVGTGELFF. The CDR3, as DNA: TGTGCCAGCAGTGTAGAGGTGGGCACCGGGGAGCTGTTTTTT.

Here the CDR3 reads CASRVGSNTEAFF. CDR3 nucleotides: TGCGCCAGCCGGGTGGGCTCGAACACTGAAGCTTTCTTT. The chain recombines TRBV5-1 with TRBJ1-1; D remains unclear. Germline-derived CDR1 and CDR2 are SGHRS and YFSETQ. This CDR3 has 13 residues. Trimming stripped 7 bases from V and 1 base from J, with 11 bases between.

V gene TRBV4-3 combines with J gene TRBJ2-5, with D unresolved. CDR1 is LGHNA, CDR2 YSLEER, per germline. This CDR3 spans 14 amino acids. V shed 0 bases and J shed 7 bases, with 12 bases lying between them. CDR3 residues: CASSQDRSIGTQYF. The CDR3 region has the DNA TGCGCCAGCAGCCAAGATCGGTCAATTGGGACCCAGTACTTC.

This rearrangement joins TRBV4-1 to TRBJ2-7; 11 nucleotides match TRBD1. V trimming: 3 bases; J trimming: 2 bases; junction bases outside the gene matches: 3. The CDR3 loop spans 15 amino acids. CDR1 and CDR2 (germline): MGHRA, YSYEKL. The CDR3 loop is CASSHAGQGAYEQYF. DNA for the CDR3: TGCGCCAGCAGCCACGCGGGACAGGGGGCCTACGAGCAGTACTTC.

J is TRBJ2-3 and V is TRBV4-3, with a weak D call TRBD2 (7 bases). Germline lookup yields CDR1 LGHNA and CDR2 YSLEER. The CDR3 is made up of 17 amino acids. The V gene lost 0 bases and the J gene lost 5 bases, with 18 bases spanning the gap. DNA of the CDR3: TGCGCCAGCAGCCAAGATACGGGGAGGGGGTCAAAAGATACGCAGTATTTT. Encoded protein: CASSQDTGRGSKDTQYF.

CDR3 sequence reads: CASSEDWQETQYF. The CDR3 bases are TGTGCCAGCAGTGAGGACTGGCAAGAGACCCAGTACTTC. This chain uses TRBV2 with TRBJ2-5; D perhaps matches TRBD2 (5 bases). In germline, CDR1 is SNHLY, CDR2 FYNNEI. This CDR3 spans 13 amino acids. With 3 bases removed from V and 2 bases from J, the gap between germline ends came to 7 bases.

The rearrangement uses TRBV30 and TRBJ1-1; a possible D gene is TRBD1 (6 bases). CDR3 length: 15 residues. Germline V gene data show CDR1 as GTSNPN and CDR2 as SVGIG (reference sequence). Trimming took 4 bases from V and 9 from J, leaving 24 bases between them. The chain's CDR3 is CAWTTGGPKASQAFF. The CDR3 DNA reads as TGTGCCTGGACCACCGGGGGCCCAAAAGCCTCTCAAGCTTTCTTT. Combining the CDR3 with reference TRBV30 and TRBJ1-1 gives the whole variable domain SQTIHQWPATLVQPVGSPLSLECTVEGTSNPNLYWYRQAAGRGLQLLFYSVGIGQISSEVPQNLSASRPQDRQFILSSKKLLLSDSGFYLCAWTTGGPKASQAFFGQGTRLTVV.

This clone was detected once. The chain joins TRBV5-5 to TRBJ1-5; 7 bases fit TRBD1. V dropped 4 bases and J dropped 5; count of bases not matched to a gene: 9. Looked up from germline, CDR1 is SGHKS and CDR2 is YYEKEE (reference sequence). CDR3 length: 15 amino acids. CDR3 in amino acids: CASSRGTANYQPQHF. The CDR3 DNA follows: TGTGCCAGCAGCCGCGGGACAGCCAACTATCAGCCCCAGCATTTT.

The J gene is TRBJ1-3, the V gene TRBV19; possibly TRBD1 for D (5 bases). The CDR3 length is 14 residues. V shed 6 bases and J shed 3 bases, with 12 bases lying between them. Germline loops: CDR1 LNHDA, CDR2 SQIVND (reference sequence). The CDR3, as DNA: TGTGCCAGTAGGGAGCAGGGCCGTGGAAACACCATATATTTT. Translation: CASREQGRGNTIYF.

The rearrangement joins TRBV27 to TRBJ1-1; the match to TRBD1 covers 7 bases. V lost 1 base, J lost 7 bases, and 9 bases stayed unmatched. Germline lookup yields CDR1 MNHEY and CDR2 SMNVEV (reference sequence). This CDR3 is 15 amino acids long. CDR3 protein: CASSLWRQGGSEAFF. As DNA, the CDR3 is TGTGCCAGCAGTTTATGGCGTCAGGGGGGTAGTGAAGCTTTCTTT.

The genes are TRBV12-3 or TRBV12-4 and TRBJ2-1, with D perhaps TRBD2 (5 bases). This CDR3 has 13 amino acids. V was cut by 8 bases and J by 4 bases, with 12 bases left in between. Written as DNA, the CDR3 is TGTGCCAGCGGAGGCGGGCCTTACAATGAGCAGTTCTTC. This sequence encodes CASGGGPYNEQFF.

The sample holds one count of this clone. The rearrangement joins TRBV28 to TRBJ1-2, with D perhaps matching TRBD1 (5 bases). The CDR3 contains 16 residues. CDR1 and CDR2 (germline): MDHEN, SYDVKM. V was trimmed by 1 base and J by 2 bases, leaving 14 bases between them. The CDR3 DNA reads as TGTGCCAGCAGTTTATCATTGGGGGGATCCAACTATGGCTACACCTTC. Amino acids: CASSLSLGGSNYGYTF.

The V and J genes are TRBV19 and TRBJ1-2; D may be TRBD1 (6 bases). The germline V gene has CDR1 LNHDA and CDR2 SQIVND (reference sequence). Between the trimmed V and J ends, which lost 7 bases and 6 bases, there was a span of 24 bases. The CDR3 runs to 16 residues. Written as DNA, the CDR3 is TGTGCCAGTAATCCCCTCCCATCCCGGGGGCTGGATGGCTACACCTTC. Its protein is CASNPLPSRGLDGYTF.

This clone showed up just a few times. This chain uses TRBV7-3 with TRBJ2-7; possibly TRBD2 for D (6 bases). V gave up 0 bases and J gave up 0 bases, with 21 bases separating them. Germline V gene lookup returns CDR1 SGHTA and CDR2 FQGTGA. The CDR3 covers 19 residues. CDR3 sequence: CASSLTPRGTVGGSYEQYF. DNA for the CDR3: TGTGCCAGCAGCTTAACGCCTCGGGGAACAGTCGGGGGCTCCTACGAGCAGTACTTC.

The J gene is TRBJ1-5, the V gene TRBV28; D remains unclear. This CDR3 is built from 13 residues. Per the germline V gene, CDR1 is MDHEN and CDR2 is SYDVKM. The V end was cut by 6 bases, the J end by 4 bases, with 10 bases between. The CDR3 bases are TGTGCCAGCAGGCCGCCAATTAATCAGCCCCAGCATTTT. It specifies CASRPPINQPQHF.

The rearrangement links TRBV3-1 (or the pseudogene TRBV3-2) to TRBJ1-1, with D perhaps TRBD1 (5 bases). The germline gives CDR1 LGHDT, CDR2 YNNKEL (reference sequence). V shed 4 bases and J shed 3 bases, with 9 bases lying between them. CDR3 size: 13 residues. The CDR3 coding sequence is TGTGCCAGCAGCCTGCGGGGGGACACTGAAGCTTTCTTT. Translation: CASSLRGDTEAFF.

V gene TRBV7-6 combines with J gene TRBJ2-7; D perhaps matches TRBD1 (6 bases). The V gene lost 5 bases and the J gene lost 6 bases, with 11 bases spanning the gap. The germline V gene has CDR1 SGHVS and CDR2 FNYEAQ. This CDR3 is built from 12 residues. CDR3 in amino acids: CASSDTGTEQYF. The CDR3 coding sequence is TGTGCCAGCAGCGATACAGGGACCGAGCAGTACTTC.

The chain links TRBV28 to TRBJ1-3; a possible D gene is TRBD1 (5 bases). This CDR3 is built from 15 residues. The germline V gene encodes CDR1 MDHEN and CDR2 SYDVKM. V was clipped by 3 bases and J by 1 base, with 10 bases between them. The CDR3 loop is CASSLGGGSGNTIYF. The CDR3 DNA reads TGTGCCAGCAGTTTGGGGGGGGGTTCTGGAAACACCATATATTTT. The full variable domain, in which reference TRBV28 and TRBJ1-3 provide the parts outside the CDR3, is DVKVTQSSRYLVKRTGEKVFLECVQDMDHENMFWYRQDPGLGLRLIYFSYDVKMKEKGDIPEGYSVSREKKERFSLILESASTNQTSMYLCASSLGGGSGNTIYFGEGSWLTVV.

The CDR3, as DNA: TGTGCCACCCTAGCGGGGGCAGGGCCAGATACGCAGTATTTT. This codes for CATLAGAGPDTQYF. The rearrangement joins TRBV15 to TRBJ2-3; 10 bases map to TRBD2. The CDR3 length is 14 residues. Germline CDR1 LNHNV, CDR2 YYDKDF (reference sequence). After removal of 8 bases from V and 4 bases from J, the junction contained 6 bases not matched to a gene.

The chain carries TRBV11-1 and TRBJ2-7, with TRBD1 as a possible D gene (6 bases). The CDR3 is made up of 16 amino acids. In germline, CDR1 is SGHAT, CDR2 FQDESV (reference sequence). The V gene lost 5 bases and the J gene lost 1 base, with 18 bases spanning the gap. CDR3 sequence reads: CASSPYLGTTSYEQYF. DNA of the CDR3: TGTGCCAGCAGCCCTTATCTCGGGACAACATCCTACGAGCAGTACTTC.

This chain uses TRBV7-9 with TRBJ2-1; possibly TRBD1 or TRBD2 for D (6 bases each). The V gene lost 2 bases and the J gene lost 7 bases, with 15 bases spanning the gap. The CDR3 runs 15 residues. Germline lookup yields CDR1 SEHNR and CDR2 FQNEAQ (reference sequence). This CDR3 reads CASSLKATGRNEQFF. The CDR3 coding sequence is TGTGCCAGCAGCTTAAAGGCAACAGGGAGGAATGAGCAGTTCTTC. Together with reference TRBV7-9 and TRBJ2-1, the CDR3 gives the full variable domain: DTGVSQNPRHKITKRGQNVTFRCDPISEHNRLYWYRQTLGQGPEFLTYFQNEAQLEKSRLLSDRFSAERPKGSFSTLEIQRTEQGDSAMYLCASSLKATGRNEQFFGPGTRLTVL.

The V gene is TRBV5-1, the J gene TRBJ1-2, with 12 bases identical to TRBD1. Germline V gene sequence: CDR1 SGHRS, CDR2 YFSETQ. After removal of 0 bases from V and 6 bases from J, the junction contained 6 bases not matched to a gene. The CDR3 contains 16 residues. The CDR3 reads CASSLVGTGGADGYTF. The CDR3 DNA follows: TGCGCCAGCAGCTTGGTGGGGACAGGGGGCGCGGATGGCTACACCTTC. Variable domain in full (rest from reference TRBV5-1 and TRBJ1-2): KAGVTQTPRYLIKTRGQQVTLSCSPISGHRSVSWYQQTPGQGLQFLFEYFSETQRNKGNFPGRFSGRQFSNSRSEMNVSTLELGDSALYLCASSLVGTGGADGYTFGSGTRLTVV.